The clone carrying this T cell receptor (beta chain) was found a few times. Responders (roughly 200,000, CFSE-labeled) were co-plated with roughly 200,000 irradiated, violet-dye-labeled stimulators. This record belongs to a study of graft-versus-host responses after intestinal transplantation. Looking at the study overall: Grafts that recipients had were multivisceral, liver-intestinal, or isolated intestinal transplants.

Germline CDR1 reads SGHVS; CDR2 reads FQNEAQ. The CDR3 contains 12 residues. V lost 5 bases to trimming and J lost 6 bases, with 11 bases between them. Produced via immunoSEQ multiplex PCR; TCRdb's table is partial and in-frame only. Counted here are approximately 21,000 clones, roughly two fifths occurring once; the ten biggest clones make up about 1.3%. Sequenced material: alloreactive CD8+ T cells from a mixed lymphocyte reaction culture, taken before transplantation. Subset indicated: CFSE-low proliferating T cells sorted from approximately 6-day pre-transplant mixed lymphocyte reaction (GvH or HvG direction). The TCR sequence derives from a human patient who was an organ donor for intestinal transplantation. The chain employs TRBV7-8 and TRBJ2-7; a weak D match, TRBD2 (5 bases). For the CDR3, the DNA is TGTGCCAGCAGCCAAATGAGGGTCGAGCAGTACTTC. Translating gives CASSQMRVEQYF.